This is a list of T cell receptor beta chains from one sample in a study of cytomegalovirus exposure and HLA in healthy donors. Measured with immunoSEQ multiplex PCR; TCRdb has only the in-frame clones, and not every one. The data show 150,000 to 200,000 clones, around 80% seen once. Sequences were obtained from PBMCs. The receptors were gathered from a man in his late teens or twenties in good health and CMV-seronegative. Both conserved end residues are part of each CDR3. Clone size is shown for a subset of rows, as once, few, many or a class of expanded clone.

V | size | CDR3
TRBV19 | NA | CASSIGLRLLSPFSNQPQHF
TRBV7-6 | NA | CASSLTGGLIQETQYF
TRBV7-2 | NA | CASSSSGGQYGYTF
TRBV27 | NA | CASSLEQGGLAGGPDTQYF
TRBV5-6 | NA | CASSLALSNQPQHF
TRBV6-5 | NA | CASSYQYQETQYF
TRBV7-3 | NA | CASSLSWDSGRAGELFF
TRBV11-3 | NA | CASSQFGGEVSGEQYF
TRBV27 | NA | CASSLSSAQETQYF
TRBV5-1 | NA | CASSLEGGSGLYEQYF
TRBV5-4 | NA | CASSLSGRSYEQYF
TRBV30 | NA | CAWGDRSFSYEQYF
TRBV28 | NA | CASSPSGGKFGYTF
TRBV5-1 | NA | CASSLAVEKDTQYF
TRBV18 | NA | CASSPWTSGGVDTQYF
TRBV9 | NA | CASSVLVGRGGYTF
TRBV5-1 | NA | CASSPGLAGVETQYF
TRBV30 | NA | CAWSRDRGFNQPQHF
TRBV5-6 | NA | CASSSFSGGVTNTQYF
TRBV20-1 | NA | CSAGDGAGEFF
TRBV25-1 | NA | CASYGLAPIF
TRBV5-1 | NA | CASSSNPRAGLNSDTQYF
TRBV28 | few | CASSSLPGTSGKKYNEQFF
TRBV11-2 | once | CASSPQMGLACLEQFF
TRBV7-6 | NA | CASSLYPGAEKLFF
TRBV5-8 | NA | CASSWGTGGVQETQYF
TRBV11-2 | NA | CASSLRASGSSSSYEQYF
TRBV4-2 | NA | CASTTGGDPSTDTQYF
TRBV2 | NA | CASSVSGTSGGASYEQYF
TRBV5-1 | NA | CASSLGTGFNSPLHF
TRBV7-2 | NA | CASSSVANTGELFF
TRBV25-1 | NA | CASSESLGLEWFF
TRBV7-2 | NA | CASSLLSGSGETQYF
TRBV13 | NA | CASSPLGAGAISYEQYF
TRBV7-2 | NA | CASSSGGRNTIYF
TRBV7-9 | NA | CASSWKGNEQFF
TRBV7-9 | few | CASSPGTGGDGYTF
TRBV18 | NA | CASSPLESETQYF
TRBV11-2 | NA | CASSSVAGGPRNEQFF
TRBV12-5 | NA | CASGLPPGTGYGEAFF
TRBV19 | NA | CASSQGNNQPQHF
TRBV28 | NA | CASSLGQSYEQYF
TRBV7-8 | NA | CASSLKRVANEQFF
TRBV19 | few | CASRTGIRGSGANVLTF
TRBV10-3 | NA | CAISENPGGSSGNTIYF
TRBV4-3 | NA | CASSQDSWTEVGYGYTF
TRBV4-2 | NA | CASSQERAGEADTQYF
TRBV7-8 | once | CASRRTQGEKLFF